Given below is one T cell receptor beta chain in context. Its antigen is unidentified. This sample was included in a study of CD8 T cells in ankylosing spondylitis. General observations from the study: Peripheral blood held disease-linked clones only at relatively low frequency, and these were CD8+. In ankylosing spondylitis patients, matched synovial fluid reportedly showed significant enrichment of disease-linked clones.

MiXCR was run by TCRdb on the 5' RACE reads, yielding one entry per CDR3 protein. This table has 350,000 to 400,000 distinct CDR3 sequences, approximately 22% appearing once. The CDR3 extends over 16 amino acids. Trimming at V came to 4 bases and at J to 3 bases, leaving 7 bases not matched to a gene. CDR1 is SGHRS, CDR2 YFSETQ, per germline. Sequencing was carried out using blood, either unsorted or a sorted T cell fraction (not recorded which). The chain joins TRBV5-1 to TRBJ2-2; TRBD1 agrees at 9 bases. This receptor was taken from a male donor with ankylosing spondylitis or in good health (not recorded which). The CDR3 protein is CASSLGRTGDTGELFF. In nucleotides, the CDR3 is TGCGCCAGCAGCCTGGGGAGGACAGGGGACACCGGGGAGCTGTTTTTT.